Presented here are 8 T cell receptor beta chains from one specimen sequenced in a study of control samples from healthy donors and cancer patients. Assay used: immunoSEQ multiplex PCR; TCRdb lists only in-frame clones, some missing. The repertoire holds 150,000 to 200,000 clones, 91% seen once, with more than 1.3% in the top ten. The source material was blood. Source of these receptors: a woman in her 30s in good health.

In its sample, this clone was seen a few times. This rearrangement joins TRBV7-9 to TRBJ1-2; TRBD1 matches at 11 bases. Germline assignment: CDR1 SEHNR and CDR2 FQNEAQ (reference sequence). The CDR3 covers 15 residues. The V and J ends lost 4 bases and 3 bases, in that order; junction bases with no gene match: 4. CDR3 coding DNA: TGTGCCAGCAGCTCCGGACAGGGGGCATACTATGGCTACACCTTC. This translates into CASSSGQGAYYGYTF.

This clone was detected only a few times. The chain carries TRBV6-6 and TRBJ1-4; a possible D gene is TRBD1 (5 bases). Germline V CDR1 and CDR2: MNHNY, SVGAGI (reference sequence). This CDR3 comprises 16 residues. The V and J ends lost 6 bases and 0 bases respectively, with 14 bases between them. The CDR3 DNA is TGTGCCAGCAGCCCGGGACGGGGTGCAACTAATGAAAAACTGTTTTTT. Translating gives CASSPGRGATNEKLFF.

CDR3 sequence reads: CASSRWGQGNQPQHF. The CDR3 region has the DNA TGTGCCAGTAGTAGGTGGGGACAGGGCAATCAGCCCCAGCATTTT. The V gene is TRBV19, the J gene TRBJ1-5, with 8 bases aligning to TRBD1. V gave up 4 bases and J gave up 2 bases; unmatched junction bases: 4. The length of the CDR3 is 15 residues. Germline V CDR1 and CDR2: LNHDA, SQIVND (reference sequence).

The chain links TRBV18 to TRBJ2-7; D call uncertain. The CDR3 contains 13 residues. Germline lookup yields CDR1 KGHSH and CDR2 LQKENI. V lost 6 bases and J 2 bases, leaving 11 bases between the germline ends. CDR3 coding DNA: TGTGCCAGCTCCCTTGACCTCGCCTACGAGCAGTACTTC. Protein product: CASSLDLAYEQYF. The whole variable domain, remainder taken from reference TRBV18 and TRBJ2-7, is NAGVMQNPRHLVRRRGQEARLRCSPMKGHSHVYWYRQLPEEGLKFMVYLQKENIIDESGMPKERFSAEFPKEGPSILRIQQVVRGDSAAYFCASSLDLAYEQYFGPGTRLTVT.

The rearrangement links TRBV2 to TRBJ1-4; weak D call: TRBD1 (6 bases). V lost 0 bases, J lost 8 bases, and 13 bases lay in between. This CDR3 has 15 residues. Germline loops: CDR1 SNHLY, CDR2 FYNNEI. For the CDR3, the DNA is TGTGCCAGCAGTGAAGCCCGGGGGCGCGGGGAAAAACTGTTTTTT. As protein: CASSEARGRGEKLFF.

This rearrangement joins TRBV7-9 to TRBJ1-1; perhaps TRBD1 as D (6 bases). Deletions cut 5 bases from V and 7 bases from J, with 20 bases between. The CDR3 covers 15 residues. Germline assignment: CDR1 SEHNR and CDR2 FQNEAQ (reference sequence). This chain's CDR3 is CASSISIQGGDEAFF. The CDR3 nucleotides are TGTGCCAGCAGCATCTCAATACAGGGTGGGGATGAAGCTTTCTTT.

The CDR3 DNA is TGCGCCAGCAGCCCCGGGAGCCTTCAAGAGACCCAGTACTTC. Its translation is CASSPGSLQETQYF. The rearrangement links TRBV5-1 to TRBJ2-5, with D maybe TRBD2 (6 bases). Trimming took off 4 bases at V and 2 bases at J, with 12 bases between the two ends. Germline V gives CDR1 SGHRS, CDR2 YFSETQ. CDR3 size: 14 residues.

This chain uses TRBV6-5 with TRBJ1-2; D gene ambiguous. The CDR3 is 13 amino acids. Looked up from germline, CDR1 is MNHEY and CDR2 is SVGAGI. Trimming pared 2 bases from V and 3 bases from J, leaving 7 bases between. CDR3 sequence: CASSYEGHYGYTF. DNA for the CDR3: TGTGCCAGCAGTTACGAGGGCCACTATGGCTACACCTTC.